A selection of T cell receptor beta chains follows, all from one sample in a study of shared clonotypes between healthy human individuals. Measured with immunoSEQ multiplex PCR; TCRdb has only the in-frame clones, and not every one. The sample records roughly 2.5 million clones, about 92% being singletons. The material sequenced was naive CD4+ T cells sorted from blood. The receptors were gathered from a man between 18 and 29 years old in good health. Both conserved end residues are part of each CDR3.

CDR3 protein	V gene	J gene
CASEWGGSTKNIQYF	TRBV6-1	TRBJ2-4
CASSLKGLASGSGETQYF	TRBV5-1	TRBJ2-5
CASSLGLAGGTTDTQYF	TRBV13	TRBJ2-3
CASSLFHEQYF	TRBV28	TRBJ2-7
CASSSGQTTGELFF	TRBV5-4	TRBJ2-2
CASSGGAPQEQYF	TRBV5-4	TRBJ2-7
CAWSFSRTSGSTGELFF	TRBV30	TRBJ2-2
CASRGHSTDTQYF	TRBV28	TRBJ2-3
CASSENRYEQYF	TRBV18	TRBJ2-7
CASSLSGTGGKVEQYF	TRBV4-1	TRBJ2-7
CASSLEVVTGNTIYF	TRBV5-1	TRBJ1-3
CSVRTDLVTEAFF	TRBV29-1	TRBJ1-1
CASSAEEGYTGELFF	TRBV6-1	TRBJ2-2
CASTLDGIMNTEAFF	TRBV2	TRBJ1-1
CAGSDRTTNEKLFF	TRBV6-1	TRBJ1-4
CASSQDTAYGYTF	TRBV4-3	TRBJ1-2
CASSRDPKSYEQYF	TRBV7-2	TRBJ2-7
CASSEGGGSYNEQFF	TRBV7-2	TRBJ2-1
CASIRDRPGTGELFF	TRBV5-6	TRBJ2-2
CASSDAGREAFF	TRBV10-1	TRBJ1-1
CASSVEARTGVVGDF	TRBV9	TRBJ1-2
CASSFRAGAGEQYF	TRBV27	TRBJ2-7
CASSLGVGTTYEQYF	TRBV5-4	TRBJ2-7
CASSEGQGAFQPQHF	TRBV2	TRBJ1-5
CASRSRGSNTDTQYF	TRBV19	TRBJ2-3
CASSFDYPSGNTIYF	TRBV5-1	TRBJ1-3